This T cell receptor (beta chain) was retrieved from a study of cytomegalovirus exposure and HLA in healthy donors. Study summary: Prior work identified 120 million or so unique TCR beta sequences in 150 million to 200 million T cells.

The CDR3 contains 13 residues. With 8 bases clipped from V and 5 bases from J, the junction kept 7 bases outside the gene matches. The germline CDR1 and CDR2 sequences are SGHNT and YENEEA. The PCR had 60 Vbeta and 13 Jbeta primers. The method was immunoSEQ multiplex PCR; TCRdb's version includes in-frame clones alone and lacks a portion of them. This table has under 250,000 clones, about 80% appearing once. Study outcomes and limitations: A missense variant in DCLRE1C was later tied to TCR beta V- and J-gene trimming. High specificity and sensitivity for cytomegalovirus status were reported for the classifier. Later work found that TCR association rates differed between HLA loci; DRB1 had the most and HLA-C the fewest.

A word on this clone: Its antigen is not identified.

This clonotype originated in a woman in her 30s in good health and CMV-seropositive. V is TRBV11-3 and J is TRBJ2-3; 7 positions agree with TRBD1. The sequenced material came from PBMCs. CDR3 residues: CASAEQGLDTQYF. CDR3 DNA: TGTGCCAGCGCCGAACAGGGGTTAGATACGCAGTATTTT.